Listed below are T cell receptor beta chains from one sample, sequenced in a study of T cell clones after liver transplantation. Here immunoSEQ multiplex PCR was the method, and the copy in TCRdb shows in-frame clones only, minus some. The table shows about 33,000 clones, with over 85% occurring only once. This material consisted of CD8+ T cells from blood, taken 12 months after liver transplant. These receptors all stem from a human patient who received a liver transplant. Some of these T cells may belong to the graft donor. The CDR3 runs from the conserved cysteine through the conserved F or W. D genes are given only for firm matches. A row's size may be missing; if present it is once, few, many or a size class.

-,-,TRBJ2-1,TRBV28,TGTGCCAGCAGTGACCCCGCAGAGAGCTCCTACAATGAGCAGTTCTTC,CASSDPAESSYNEQFF
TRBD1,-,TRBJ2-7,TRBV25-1,TGTGCCAGCAGTGAATTCGGCGGGACAGGGGGTGACGAGCAGTACTTC,CASSEFGGTGGDEQYF
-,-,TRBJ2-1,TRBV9,TGTGCCAGCAGCGAGGCCTCGGGGAGCGTTGAGCAGTTCTTC,CASSEASGSVEQFF
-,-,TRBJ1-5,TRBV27,TGTGCCAGCAGTTCCGGGTATAGCAATCAGCCCCAGCATTTT,CASSSGYSNQPQHF
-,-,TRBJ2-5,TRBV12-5,TGTGCTAGTGCCAAGGACAGCCCAAATACAGAGACCCAGTACTTC,CASAKDSPNTETQYF
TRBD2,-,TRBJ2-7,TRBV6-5,TGTGCCAGCAGTTACTCGGGTTTTAGCGGGAGGTACGAGCAGTACTTC,CASSYSGFSGRYEQYF
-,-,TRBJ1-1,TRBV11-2,TGTGCCAGCAGCCGACCTAGGTTGGCTTTCTTT,CASSRPRLAFF
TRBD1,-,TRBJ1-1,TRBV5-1,TGCGCCAGCAGCTCCCGGGACAGGGGCACTGAAGCTTTCTTT,CASSSRDRGTEAFF
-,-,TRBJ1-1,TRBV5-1,TGCGCCAGCAGCTTGGCTTATCGGCAGAATGAAGCTTTCTTT,CASSLAYRQNEAFF
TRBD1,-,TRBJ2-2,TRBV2,TGTGCCACCTACCCGGACAGGGGTGACACCGGGGAGCTGTTTTTT,CATYPDRGDTGELFF
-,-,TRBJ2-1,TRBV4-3,TGCGCCAGCAGCCAAGATAGGTGGGGATCAGGTACTGAGCAGTTCTTC,CASSQDRWGSGTEQFF
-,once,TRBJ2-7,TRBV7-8,TGTGCCAGCAGCTTATGGTCCTACGAGCAGTACTTC,CASSLWSYEQYF
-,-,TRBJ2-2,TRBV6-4,TGTGCCAGCAGTGTGGGCCTAGCCGCCGGGGAGCTGTTTTTT,CASSVGLAAGELFF
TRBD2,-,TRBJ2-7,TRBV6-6,TGTGCCATCACCGAACAGACTAGCGGGAGCTACGAGCAGTACTTC,CAITEQTSGSYEQYF
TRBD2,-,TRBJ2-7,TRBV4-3,TGCGCCAGCAGCCCGGGACTAGCGGGAACCTACGAGCAGTACTTC,CASSPGLAGTYEQYF
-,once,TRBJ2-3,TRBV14,TGTGCCAGCAGCCAACTTCCAGATACGCAGTATTTT,CASSQLPDTQYF
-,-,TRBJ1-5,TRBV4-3,TGCGCCAGCAGCCAAGAGGAGGGGATTAATCAGCCCCAGCATTTT,CASSQEEGINQPQHF
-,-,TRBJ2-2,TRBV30,TGTGCCTGGAGTCTTTACGGGAGAGACGACGAGCTGTTTTTT,CAWSLYGRDDELFF
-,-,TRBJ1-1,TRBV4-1,TGCGCCAGCAGCCAAGATGTGGAGGGCGACACTGAAGCTTTCTTT,CASSQDVEGDTEAFF
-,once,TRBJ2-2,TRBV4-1,TGCGCCAGCAGCACTCGTTTTGAAGGCGGGGAGCTGTTTTTT,CASSTRFEGGELFF
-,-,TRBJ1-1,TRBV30,TGTGCCTGGAGTGTAATGTGGCCGTCCGAGCCGAACACTGAAGCTTTCTTT,CAWSVMWPSEPNTEAFF
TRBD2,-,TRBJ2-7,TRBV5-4,TGTGCCAGCAGCTTTAGTGGCGTCGGCGGGAGGGTCCGAGAGCAGTACTTC,CASSFSGVGGRVREQYF
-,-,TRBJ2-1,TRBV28,TGTGCCAGCAGTTTAGGCGGAAATGAGCAGTTCTTC,CASSLGGNEQFF
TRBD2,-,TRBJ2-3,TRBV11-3,TGTGCCAGCAGCTCCGGTAGGGAGGGAGATACGCAGTATTTT,CASSSGREGDTQYF
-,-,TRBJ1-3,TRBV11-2,TGTGCCAGCAGCTTAGGAGAGGGATTTAGCTCTGGAAACACCATATATTTT,CASSLGEGFSSGNTIYF
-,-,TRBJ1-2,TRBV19,TGTGCCAGTAGCCAAAACAAACGGGGCCTTGATGGCTACACCTTC,CASSQNKRGLDGYTF
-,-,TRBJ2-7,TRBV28,TGTGCCAGCAGTCCGGATGGGGCCGAGCAGTACTTC,CASSPDGAEQYF
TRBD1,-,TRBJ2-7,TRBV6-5,TGTGCCAGCAGTCGGACAGGGAGATCCTACGAGCAGTACTTC,CASSRTGRSYEQYF
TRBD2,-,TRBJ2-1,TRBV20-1,TGCAGTGCTCCTTGGGGGGGTGAGCAGTTCTTC,CSAPWGGEQFF
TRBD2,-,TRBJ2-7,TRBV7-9,TGTGCCAGCAGCCAGACTAGCGGGAGCGCGACCTACGAGCAGTACTTC,CASSQTSGSATYEQYF
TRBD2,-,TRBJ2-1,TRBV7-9,TGTGCCAGCAGCCTACTGACTAGCGGGAGCGATGAGCAGTTCTTC,CASSLLTSGSDEQFF
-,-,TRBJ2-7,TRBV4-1,TGCGCCAGCAGCCAAGGACTAATAAACTACGAGCAGTACTTC,CASSQGLINYEQYF